The sequence of this TCR beta chain was determined in a study of Ad26.COV2.S vaccination and SARS-CoV-2 variants. The data were produced by immunoSEQ multiplex PCR, yet TCRdb's version contains in-frame clones alone and is incomplete. The table lists about 680,000 clones, about 89% of them singletons. Treatment given: about 20 received Ad26.COV2.S at low or high dose, single or two shots; about five received placebo; per-sample allocation not given. Day 63 after the first vaccine or placebo injection was the time point for sampling. A note on this clone: Other DNA sequences within the sample encode an identical CDR3.

CDR3 size: 14 residues. Germline V gives CDR1 KGHSH, CDR2 LQKENI. V dropped 3 bases and J dropped 1 base, with 9 bases sitting between them. The TCR comes from a person between 18 and 60 years old who received the Ad26.COV2.S COVID-19 vaccine or a placebo. The input for sequencing was peripheral blood, taken in a trial of Ad26.COV2.S vaccine versus placebo. The chain links TRBV18 to TRBJ2-5; D ambiguous. CDR3 loop: CASSPRTGQETQYF. The CDR3 nucleotides read TGTGCCAGCTCACCTCGGACGGGCCAAGAGACCCAGTACTTC.